The TCR beta chain under discussion was sequenced for a study of blood T cell repertoires in COVID-19. The CDR3 covers 14 residues. V shed 2 bases, J shed 8 bases, and the junction held 11 bases outside the gene matches. The germline V gene encodes CDR1 GTSNPN and CDR2 SVGIG (reference sequence). The method was immunoSEQ multiplex PCR; TCRdb's version includes in-frame clones alone and lacks a portion of them. The table records around 190,000 clones, 70% to 90% of them present only once. What was sequenced was peripheral blood. The chain couples TRBV30 to TRBJ1-2; 7 bases fit TRBD1. This receptor was identified in a man younger than 40 with acute or convalescent COVID-19. The CDR3 sequence: CAWSYIQGIEGYTF. DNA for the CDR3: TGTGCCTGGAGTTATATACAGGGGATAGAGGGCTACACCTTC.